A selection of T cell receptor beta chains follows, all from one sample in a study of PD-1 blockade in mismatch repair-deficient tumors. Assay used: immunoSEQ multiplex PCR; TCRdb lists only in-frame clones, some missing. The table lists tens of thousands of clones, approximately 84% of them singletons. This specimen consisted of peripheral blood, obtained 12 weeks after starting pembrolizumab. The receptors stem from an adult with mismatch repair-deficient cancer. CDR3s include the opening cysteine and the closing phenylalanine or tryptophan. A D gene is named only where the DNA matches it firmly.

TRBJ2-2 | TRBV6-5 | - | CASRVEGRNTGELFF | TGTGCCAGCAGGGTAGAGGGCAGGAACACCGGGGAGCTGTTTTTT
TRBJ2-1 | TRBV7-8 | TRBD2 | CASSPGLAGNEQFF | TGTGCCAGCAGCCCGGGACTAGCGGGGAATGAGCAGTTCTTC
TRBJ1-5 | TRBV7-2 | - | CASSLGPDQPQHF | TGTGCCAGCAGCTTAGGGCCAGATCAGCCCCAGCATTTT
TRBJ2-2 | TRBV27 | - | CASSFGAGELFF | TGTGCCAGCAGTTTTGGGGCCGGGGAGCTGTTTTTT
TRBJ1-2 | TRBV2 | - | CASSDRGGINYGYTF | TGTGCCAGCAGTGATAGGGGGGGAATTAACTATGGCTACACCTTC
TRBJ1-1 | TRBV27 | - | CASSLSMGYTEAFF | TGTGCCAGCAGTTTATCGATGGGGTACACTGAAGCTTTCTTT
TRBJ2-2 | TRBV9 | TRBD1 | CASSSRTGGTGELFF | TGTGCCAGCAGCTCCCGGACAGGGGGCACCGGGGAGCTGTTTTTT
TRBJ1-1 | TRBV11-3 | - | CASSSGGTNTEAFF | TGTGCCAGCAGCTCTGGGGGGACGAACACTGAAGCTTTCTTT
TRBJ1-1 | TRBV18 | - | CASSAGPLRITEAFF | TGTGCCAGCTCAGCCGGACCGCTTCGAATAACTGAAGCTTTCTTT
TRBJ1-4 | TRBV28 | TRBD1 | CASSGTGLHEKLFF | TGTGCCAGCAGCGGGACAGGGTTACATGAAAAACTGTTTTTT
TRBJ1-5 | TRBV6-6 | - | CASRLSGQNQPQHF | TGTGCCAGCAGGCTCTCCGGACAGAATCAGCCCCAGCATTTT
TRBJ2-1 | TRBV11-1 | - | CASSSTTRDYNEQFF | TGTGCCAGCAGCTCGACTACCAGAGACTACAATGAGCAGTTCTTC